Below, 7 T cell receptor beta chains from the same sample are listed, as sequenced in a study of blood T cell repertoires in COVID-19. Only in-frame clones appear in the TCRdb table, and some are missing; sequencing was by immunoSEQ multiplex PCR. Among about 200,000 clones, 89% were seen once, and the ten largest hold roughly 8.1%. Sequences were obtained from PBMCs or T cells enriched from blood (not recorded which). All receptors come from a woman between 18 and 29 years old who had recovered from COVID-19.

This clone has only a few counts. The V gene is TRBV5-8, the J gene TRBJ2-3, with D tentatively TRBD2 (6 bases). This CDR3 spans 15 amino acids. Germline values: CDR1 SGHTS, CDR2 YDEGEE. The germline V and J ends were trimmed by 7 bases and 2 bases, with 17 bases remaining between them. This CDR3 reads CASSNRDSLTDTQYF. In DNA, the CDR3 is TGTGCCAGCTCGAACCGGGACTCCCTCACAGATACGCAGTATTTT.

The V and J genes are TRBV30 and TRBJ1-5, with 10 bases identical to TRBD1. The CDR3 extends over 15 amino acids. J lost 6 bases, V lost 0 bases, and 5 bases had no gene match. Looked up from germline, CDR1 is GTSNPN and CDR2 is SVGIG (reference sequence). Here the CDR3 reads CAWSVTGQGSQPQHF. The CDR3 DNA follows: TGTGCCTGGAGTGTAACGGGACAGGGGTCTCAGCCCCAGCATTTT. Filled out from reference TRBV30 and TRBJ1-5, the complete variable domain reads SQTIHQWPATLVQPVGSPLSLECTVEGTSNPNLYWYRQAAGRGLQLLFYSVGIGQISSEVPQNLSASRPQDRQFILSSKKLLLSDSGFYLCAWSVTGQGSQPQHFGDGTRLSIL.

The genes are TRBV7-9 and TRBJ1-2; 7 nucleotides agree with TRBD1. The CDR3 has 14 residues. The trim removed 5 bases at V and 1 base at J, leaving 4 bases unmatched. In germline, CDR1 is SEHNR, CDR2 FQNEAQ (reference sequence). CDR3 sequence: CASSRGQNNYGYTF. CDR3 in DNA: TGTGCCAGCAGCCGGGGACAGAATAACTATGGCTACACCTTC.

This CDR3 is CASSEQGVADTIYF. In nucleotides, the CDR3 is TGTGCCAGCAGTGAACAGGGTGTTGCGGACACCATATATTTT. The J gene is TRBJ1-3, the V gene TRBV6-1, with TRBD1 as a possible D gene (5 bases). V gave up 2 bases and J gave up 8 bases, with 13 bases separating them. Germline loops: CDR1 MNHNS, CDR2 SASEGT. CDR3 length: 14 residues.

The chain links TRBV10-3 to TRBJ2-7; 7 nucleotides align to TRBD1. The CDR3 covers 12 residues. V was pared by 10 bases and J by 0 bases, with 3 bases of the junction left unmatched. In germline, CDR1 is ENHRY, CDR2 SYGVKD. CDR3 amino acids: CATGDSSYEQYF. CDR3 sequence (DNA): TGTGCCACCGGGGACAGCTCCTACGAGCAGTACTTC.

The chain is built from TRBV10-2 and TRBJ1-6, with TRBD1 matching 11 bases. From germline, CDR1 is WSHSY and CDR2 SAAADI. This CDR3 spans 17 amino acids. V lost 0 bases and J lost 7; bases outside the gene matches: 5. CDR3 loop: CASSESFGTGGNSPLHF. DNA of the CDR3: TGCGCCAGCAGTGAGTCTTTTGGGACAGGGGGAAATTCACCCCTCCACTTT.

The chain joins TRBV3-1 (or the pseudogene TRBV3-2) to TRBJ1-1; 9 bases align to TRBD1. Germline V gene data show CDR1 as LGHDT and CDR2 as YNNKEL (reference sequence). The CDR3 extends over 14 amino acids. After removal of 3 bases from V and 9 bases from J, the junction contained 8 bases not matched to a gene. DNA of the CDR3: TGTGCCAGCAGCCAGGGACAGGGAACTACTAAAGCTTTCTTT. It codes for CASSQGQGTTKAFF.